A single sample gave rise to the 17 T cell receptor beta chains below, sequenced in a study of cytomegalovirus exposure and HLA in healthy donors. With 60 Vbeta and 13 Jbeta primers, the PCR was carried out. The assay was immunoSEQ multiplex PCR, and TCRdb's table has in-frame clones only and misses some. The sample carries approximately 170,000 clones, roughly 79% recorded once. Sample: PBMCs. Every receptor here comes from a middle-aged man in good health and CMV-seronegative.

The chain is built from TRBV6-5 and TRBJ2-5, with no clear D. Trimming took off 5 bases at V and 5 bases at J, with 15 bases between the two ends. Germline lookup yields CDR1 MNHEY and CDR2 SVGAGI. The CDR3 contains 14 residues. The CDR3 is CASSAPPEVETQYF. The CDR3 DNA follows: TGTGCCAGCAGTGCCCCCCCAGAGGTGGAGACCCAGTACTTC.

V usage is TRBV7-9 and J usage is TRBJ2-3; a weak D match, TRBD2 (8 bases). The germline CDR1 and CDR2 sequences are SEHNR and FQNEAQ (reference sequence). The CDR3 consists of 16 residues. V lost 5 bases to trimming and J lost 1 base, with 16 bases between them. Written as DNA, the CDR3 is TGTGCCAGCAGCCCAGGGGGTAGCGGGGGCACAGATACGCAGTATTTT. This sequence encodes CASSPGGSGGTDTQYF.

This chain joins TRBV30 and TRBJ1-5; TRBD1 matches at 8 bases. This CDR3 has 15 residues. CDR1 GTSNPN and CDR2 SVGIG come from the germline V gene (reference sequence). V gave up 2 bases and J gave up 4 bases; unmatched junction bases: 7. The CDR3 coding sequence is TGTGCCTGGAGTCGGACAGGGTTGTTTAATCAGCCCCAGCATTTT. Translated, it gives CAWSRTGLFNQPQHF.

This clone was recorded once. The chain links TRBV9 to TRBJ2-1, with no clear D. The germline V gene has CDR1 SGDLS and CDR2 YYNGEE. Trimming removed 8 bases from V and 2 bases from J, with 14 bases in between. The CDR3 extends over 14 amino acids. The CDR3 here is CASNPQAAYNEQFF. As DNA, the CDR3 is TGTGCCAGTAACCCCCAGGCCGCCTACAATGAGCAGTTCTTC.

The J gene is TRBJ2-5, the V gene TRBV2; 8 bases fit TRBD1. The CDR3 length is 15 residues. Germline loops: CDR1 SNHLY, CDR2 FYNNEI. The ends lost 6 bases at V and 5 bases at J; junction bases unmatched: 11. CDR3 DNA sequence: TGTGCCAGCAGGGCAACCAGGGGGCCTGCTGAGACCCAGTACTTC. It yields the protein CASRATRGPAETQYF. The entire variable domain, with the rest obtained from reference TRBV2 and TRBJ2-5, is as follows: EPEVTQTPSHQVTQMGQEVILRCVPISNHLYFYWYRQILGQKVEFLVSFYNNEISEKSEIFDDQFSVERPDGSNFTLKIRSTKLEDSAMYFCASRATRGPAETQYFGPGTRLLVL.

V usage is TRBV2 and J usage is TRBJ2-4, with 10 nucleotides matching TRBD2. The CDR3 extends over 12 amino acids. The trim removed 7 bases at V and 12 bases at J, leaving 6 bases unmatched. Germline V gene sequence: CDR1 SNHLY, CDR2 FYNNEI. DNA for the CDR3: TGTGCCAGCACGCCTAGCGGGGGTAGTCAGTACTTC. Protein sequence: CASTPSGGSQYF.

The rearrangement joins TRBV9 to TRBJ2-3; D not certain. The germline V gene has CDR1 SGDLS and CDR2 YYNGEE. Trimming removed 4 bases from V and 4 bases from J, with 7 bases in between. The CDR3 runs to 12 residues. The CDR3 reads CASSFAADTQYF. The CDR3 bases are TGTGCCAGCAGCTTTGCAGCAGATACGCAGTATTTT.

A word on this clone: Other DNA sequences from this sample encode an identical CDR3 as well. This chain connects TRBV9 to TRBJ2-5, with 7 bases lining up with TRBD1. This CDR3 is built from 13 residues. J lost 5 bases, V lost 1 base, and 2 bases had no gene match. Germline CDR1 SGDLS, CDR2 YYNGEE. CDR3 in amino acids: CASSVRGRETQYF. The CDR3 DNA reads as TGTGCCAGCAGCGTAAGGGGGCGTGAGACCCAGTACTTC. The full variable domain, rest sourced from reference TRBV9 and TRBJ2-5, is DSGVTQTPKHLITATGQRVTLRCSPRSGDLSVYWYQQSLDQGLQFLIQYYNGEERAKGNILERFSAQQFPDLHSELNLSSLELGDSALYFCASSVRGRETQYFGPGTRLLVL.

This clone was recorded a few times. V usage is TRBV19 and J usage is TRBJ1-5; the D is unclear. V shed 5 bases and J shed 0 bases, with 5 bases lying between them. Germline V gene lookup returns CDR1 LNHDA and CDR2 SQIVND (reference sequence). The CDR3 extends over 13 amino acids. CDR3 in amino acids: CASSPYSNQPQHF. For the CDR3, the DNA is TGTGCCAGTAGTCCGTATAGCAATCAGCCCCAGCATTTT.

The chain recombines TRBV6-1 with TRBJ2-5; D may be TRBD1 (6 bases). Germline assignment: CDR1 MNHNS and CDR2 SASEGT. The CDR3 sequence is 14 residues long. V was shortened by 2 bases and J by 4 bases, with 11 bases between the two germline ends. The DNA for the CDR3 is TGTGCCAGCAGTGAACGAGCCAGGGGAGAGACCCAGTACTTC. Its translation: CASSERARGETQYF.

This chain uses TRBV6-1 with TRBJ2-7; TRBD2 matches at 8 bases. Losses at the gene ends were 6 bases for V and 8 bases for J; bases not matched to a gene: 12. CDR1 is MNHNS and CDR2 is SASEGT in the germline V gene. The CDR3 is made up of 14 amino acids. This CDR3 is CASRPPGRGGKQYF. CDR3 coding DNA: TGTGCCAGCAGGCCGCCCGGGCGCGGGGGGAAGCAGTACTTC.

This clone was counted between two and nine times. The V and J genes are TRBV7-2 and TRBJ2-7; 8 bases match TRBD2. V lost 3 bases to trimming and J lost 5 bases; unmatched junction nucleotides: 6. CDR1 and CDR2 (germline): SGHTA, FQGNSA. This CDR3 is built from 14 residues. For the CDR3, the DNA is TGTGCCAGCAGCTTGGCGGGAGGAGGCGACGAGCAGTACTTC. Translation: CASSLAGGGDEQYF.

The chain couples TRBV19 to TRBJ1-4; tentatively, D is TRBD1 (6 bases). V was pared by 4 bases and J by 6 bases, with 12 bases between. CDR1 LNHDA and CDR2 SQIVND come from the germline V gene (reference sequence). The CDR3 has 14 amino acids. CDR3 sequence reads: CASSSVGADEKLFF. CDR3 DNA: TGTGCCAGTAGTAGCGTGGGGGCGGATGAAAAACTGTTTTTT.

The chain uses TRBV30 and TRBJ1-5; the D is unclear. Germline values: CDR1 GTSNPN, CDR2 SVGIG (reference sequence). This CDR3 has 14 amino acids. The V end lost 0 bases, the J end lost 5 bases, and 11 bases lay between the germline ends. The CDR3 DNA reads as TGTGCCTGGAGTGTCTGGGCCGGGGATCAGCCCCAGCATTTT. The encoded protein is CAWSVWAGDQPQHF.

The rearrangement joins TRBV2 to TRBJ2-2, with 10 bases aligning to TRBD2. The CDR3 sequence is 16 residues long. Germline lookup yields CDR1 SNHLY and CDR2 FYNNEI. V was pared by 7 bases and J by 6 bases, with 11 bases of the junction left unmatched. The CDR3 DNA is TGTGCCAGCACGCCTAGCGGGAGTTTATCGCCCGGGGAGCTGTTTTTT. Protein product: CASTPSGSLSPGELFF.

The CDR3 DNA is TGCGCCAGCAGCTCTTCCAGCGGGAGTACAGATACGCAGTATTTT. Protein product: CASSSSSGSTDTQYF. J is TRBJ2-3 and V is TRBV5-1; 8 nucleotides line up with TRBD2. V was pared by 3 bases and J by 3 bases, with 6 bases of the junction left unmatched. Germline V lookup: CDR1 SGHRS, CDR2 YFSETQ. This CDR3 spans 15 amino acids.

This sequence joins TRBV28 and TRBJ2-1, with 11 nucleotides matching TRBD2. Per the germline V gene, CDR1 is MDHEN and CDR2 is SYDVKM. Germline trimming cut 3 bases from V and 2 bases from J; bases unmatched to any gene: 3. The CDR3 length is 16 residues. CDR3 sequence (DNA): TGTGCCAGCAGTTTGAGTAGCGGGAGGGCCTACAATGAGCAGTTCTTC. Amino acids: CASSLSSGRAYNEQFF.